This entry lists 4 T cell receptor beta chains sequenced from one sample in a study of cytomegalovirus exposure and HLA in healthy donors. PCR used 60 Vbeta primers and 13 Jbeta primers. TCRdb's table, derived via immunoSEQ multiplex PCR, lists solely in-frame clones and lacks some. The sample gives 120,000 or so clones, 79% of which show up once; roughly 2% is in the top ten. Sequencing was done on a sample of PBMCs. Receptors originate from a man aged 18 to 30 in good health and CMV-seronegative.

Only one count was recorded for this clone. The chain joins TRBV18 to TRBJ1-2, with D perhaps matching TRBD1 (5 bases). CDR1 KGHSH and CDR2 LQKENI come from the germline V gene. CDR3 length: 16 residues. V lost 5 bases to trimming and J lost 8 bases, with 24 bases between them. CDR3 nucleotide sequence: TGTGCCAGCTCATCATCCTGGGACTCTACATCCTGGGGCTACACCTTC. The encoded protein is CASSSSWDSTSWGYTF.

The chain has TRBV2 and TRBJ2-3, with a weak D call TRBD2 (5 bases). Per germline, CDR1 SNHLY and CDR2 FYNNEI. Trimming took 7 bases from V and 6 from J, leaving 17 bases between them. The CDR3 sequence is 14 residues long. CDR3 amino acids: CASTRTAVVDTQYF. The CDR3 DNA follows: TGTGCCAGCACCAGGACTGCCGTGGTGGATACGCAGTATTTT.

The J gene is TRBJ2-3, the V gene TRBV7-3, with 13 bases identical to TRBD2. Trimming at V came to 5 bases and at J to 3 bases, leaving 2 bases not matched to a gene. Germline loops: CDR1 SGHTA, CDR2 FQGTGA. The CDR3 loop spans 15 amino acids. DNA of the CDR3: TGTGCCAGCAGCAAGGGACTAGCGGGAACAGATACGCAGTATTTT. It translates to CASSKGLAGTDTQYF.

The V gene is TRBV6-5, the J gene TRBJ2-5; 10 positions agree with TRBD2. There are 16 residues in the CDR3. Germline-derived CDR1 and CDR2 are MNHEY and SVGAGI. With 2 bases clipped from V and 2 bases from J, the junction kept 5 bases outside the gene matches. Here the CDR3 reads CASSYRSLAGQETQYF. The CDR3, as DNA: TGTGCCAGCAGTTACCGTTCACTAGCGGGACAAGAGACCCAGTACTTC.